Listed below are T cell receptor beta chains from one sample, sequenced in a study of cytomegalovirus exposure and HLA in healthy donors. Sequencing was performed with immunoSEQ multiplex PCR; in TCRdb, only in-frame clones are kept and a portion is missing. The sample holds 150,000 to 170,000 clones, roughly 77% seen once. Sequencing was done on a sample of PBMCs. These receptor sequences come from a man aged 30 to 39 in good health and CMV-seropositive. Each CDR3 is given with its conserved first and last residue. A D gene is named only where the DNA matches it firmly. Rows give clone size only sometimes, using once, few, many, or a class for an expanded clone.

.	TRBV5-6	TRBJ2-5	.	CASSLVFRQETQYF	TGTGCCAGCAGCTTGGTCTTCAGACAAGAGACCCAGTACTTC
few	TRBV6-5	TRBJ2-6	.	CASSRTDRGANVLTF	TGTGCCAGCAGCCGGACCGACAGGGGGGCCAACGTCCTGACTTTC
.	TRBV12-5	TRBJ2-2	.	CASGLISNTGELFF	TGTGCTAGTGGTTTGATATCGAACACCGGGGAGCTGTTTTTT
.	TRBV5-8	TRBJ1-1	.	CASSLRGGPNTEAFF	TGTGCCAGCAGCCTGCGGGGAGGACCGAACACTGAAGCTTTCTTT
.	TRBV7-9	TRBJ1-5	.	CASNEGVGTSDSNQPQHF	TGTGCCAGCAATGAAGGCGTCGGGACATCTGATAGCAATCAGCCCCAGCATTTT
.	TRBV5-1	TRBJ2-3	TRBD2	CASSLPSGSTDTQYF	TGCGCCAGCAGCTTGCCTAGCGGGAGCACAGATACGCAGTATTTT
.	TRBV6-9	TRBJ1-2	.	CASTSRRDRGNYGYTF	TGTGCCAGCACAAGTAGGCGGGACCGGGGGAACTATGGCTACACCTTC
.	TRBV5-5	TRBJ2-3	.	CASSGQHSTDTQYF	TGTGCCAGCAGCGGGCAGCACAGCACAGATACGCAGTATTTT
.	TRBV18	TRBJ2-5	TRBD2	CASSPGLAGGRETQYF	TGTGCCAGCTCACCGGGACTAGCGGGGGGACGGGAGACCCAGTACTTC
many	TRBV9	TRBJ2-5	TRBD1	CASSVGTGVVQETQYF	TGTGCCAGCAGCGTCGGGACAGGGGTTGTACAAGAGACCCAGTACTTC
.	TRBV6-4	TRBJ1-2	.	CASSEFVGAGGYTF	TGTGCCAGCAGTGAATTTGTGGGGGCAGGTGGCTACACCTTC
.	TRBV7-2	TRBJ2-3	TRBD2	CASSLVFQRGADTQYF	TGTGCCAGCAGCTTAGTATTCCAGCGGGGGGCTGATACGCAGTATTTT
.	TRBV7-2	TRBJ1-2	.	CASSLVEGYYGYTF	TGTGCCAGCAGCTTAGTAGAGGGATACTATGGCTACACCTTC
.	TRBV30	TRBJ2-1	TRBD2	CAWSPTSGGNEQFF	TGTGCCTGGAGTCCGACTAGCGGGGGCAATGAGCAGTTCTTC
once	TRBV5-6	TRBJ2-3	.	CASSFDRRSTDTQYF	TGTGCCAGCAGCTTTGACAGGAGAAGCACAGATACGCAGTATTTT
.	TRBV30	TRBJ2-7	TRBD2	CAWRLAGETYEQYF	TGTGCCTGGAGATTAGCGGGAGAAACTTACGAGCAGTACTTC
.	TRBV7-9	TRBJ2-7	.	CASSSSGASYEQYF	TGTGCCAGCAGCTCCAGTGGGGCCTCCTACGAGCAGTACTTC
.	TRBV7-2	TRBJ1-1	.	CASSWWSTEAFF	TGTGCCAGCAGTTGGTGGAGCACTGAAGCTTTCTTT
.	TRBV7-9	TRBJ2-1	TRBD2	CASSLYVSGGNEQFF	TGTGCCAGCAGCTTATATGTTAGCGGGGGGAATGAGCAGTTCTTC
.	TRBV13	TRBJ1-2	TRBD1	CATRGVTGGLFNYGYTF	TGTGCCACCAGGGGGGTTACAGGGGGCCTTTTCAACTATGGCTACACCTTC
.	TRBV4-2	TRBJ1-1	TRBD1	CASSQDDRENTEAFF	TGTGCCAGCAGCCAAGATGACAGGGAGAACACTGAAGCTTTCTTT
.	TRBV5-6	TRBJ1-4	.	CASSFRRAFNEKLFF	TGTGCCAGCAGCTTTCGCAGGGCCTTTAATGAAAAACTGTTTTTT